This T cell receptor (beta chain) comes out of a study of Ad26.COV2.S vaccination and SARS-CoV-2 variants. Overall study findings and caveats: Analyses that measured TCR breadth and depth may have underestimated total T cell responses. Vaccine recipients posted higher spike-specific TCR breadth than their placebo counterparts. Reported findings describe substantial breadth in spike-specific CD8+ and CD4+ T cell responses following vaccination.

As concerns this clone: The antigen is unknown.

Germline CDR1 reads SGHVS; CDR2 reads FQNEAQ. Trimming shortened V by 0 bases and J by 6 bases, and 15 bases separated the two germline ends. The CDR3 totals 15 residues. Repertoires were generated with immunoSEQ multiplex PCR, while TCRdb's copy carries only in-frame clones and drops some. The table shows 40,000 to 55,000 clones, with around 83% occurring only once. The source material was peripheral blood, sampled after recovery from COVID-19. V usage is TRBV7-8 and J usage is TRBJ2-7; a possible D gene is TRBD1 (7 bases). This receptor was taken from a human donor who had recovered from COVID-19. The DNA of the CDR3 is TGTGCCAGCAGCTTAGCCAGGGGGACTCCTGGCGAGCAGTACTTC. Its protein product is CASSLARGTPGEQYF.